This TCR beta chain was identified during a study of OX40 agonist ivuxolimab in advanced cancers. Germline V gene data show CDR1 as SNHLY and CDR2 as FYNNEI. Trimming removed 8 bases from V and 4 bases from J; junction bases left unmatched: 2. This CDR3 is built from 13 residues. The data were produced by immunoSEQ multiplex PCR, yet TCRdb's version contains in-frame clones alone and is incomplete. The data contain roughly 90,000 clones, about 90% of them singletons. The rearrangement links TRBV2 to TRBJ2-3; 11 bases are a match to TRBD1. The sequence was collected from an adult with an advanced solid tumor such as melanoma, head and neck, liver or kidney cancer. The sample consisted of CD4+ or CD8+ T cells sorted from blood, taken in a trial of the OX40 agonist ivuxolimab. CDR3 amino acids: CASRTGGPDTQYF. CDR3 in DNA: TGTGCCAGCCGGACAGGGGGCCCAGATACGCAGTATTTT.